The next 25 T cell receptor beta chains were all read from a single sample in a study of blood T cell repertoires in COVID-19. TCRdb's table, derived via immunoSEQ multiplex PCR, lists solely in-frame clones and lacks some. The table has about 160,000 clones, 84% seen once. Sequenced: peripheral blood. These receptors all stem from a man aged 40-49 years who had recovered from COVID-19.

This clone was observed many times. The chain combines TRBV9 with TRBJ1-4, with unresolved D. V dropped 4 bases and J dropped 7 bases, with 14 bases sitting between them. Germline values: CDR1 SGDLS, CDR2 YYNGEE. The CDR3 is 14 residues long. The CDR3: CASSSTEGGEKLFF. Here the CDR3 DNA reads TGTGCCAGCAGCTCAACCGAGGGCGGTGAAAAACTGTTTTTT. The entire variable domain, with the rest obtained from reference TRBV9 and TRBJ1-4, is as follows: DSGVTQTPKHLITATGQRVTLRCSPRSGDLSVYWYQQSLDQGLQFLIQYYNGEERAKGNILERFSAQQFPDLHSELNLSSLELGDSALYFCASSSTEGGEKLFFGSGTQLSVL.

CDR3 bases: TGTGCCAGCAGTGCCGCTAGCGGCAACACCGGGGAGCTGTTTTTT. This gives the protein CASSAASGNTGELFF. The genes are TRBV11-3 and TRBJ2-2, with TRBD2 identical over 7 bases. From germline, CDR1 is SGHNT and CDR2 YENEEA. The CDR3 length is 15 residues. The V segment lost 6 bases and the J segment 2 bases; nucleotides outside the gene matches: 6.

The V call is TRBV19, the J call TRBJ2-5; D remains ambiguous. The CDR3 spans 14 residues. Germline V gene data show CDR1 as LNHDA and CDR2 as SQIVND (reference sequence). V was cut by 6 bases and J by 2 bases, with 13 bases left in between. The CDR3 reads CASRPVGSQETQYF. DNA for the CDR3: TGTGCCAGTAGACCGGTGGGCAGTCAAGAGACCCAGTACTTC.

The chain combines TRBV6-6 with TRBJ2-1; maybe TRBD2 (6 bases). The CDR3 loop spans 15 amino acids. Germline assignment: CDR1 MNHNY and CDR2 SVGAGI (reference sequence). Trimming removed 6 bases at V and 5 bases at J, with 17 bases between. In DNA, the CDR3 is TGTGCCAGCAGCTCCTCCGGACTACTTCACAATGAGCAGTTCTTC. This encodes CASSSSGLLHNEQFF.

The chain joins TRBV5-1 to TRBJ2-3, with D possibly TRBD2 on 6 matching bases. V shed 2 bases and J shed 4 bases, with 8 bases lying between them. CDR1 and CDR2 (germline): SGHRS, YFSETQ. CDR3 length: 13 amino acids. CDR3 protein: CASSFGEADTQYF. The CDR3 DNA reads TGCGCCAGCAGCTTTGGGGAGGCAGATACGCAGTATTTT.

The rearrangement uses TRBV5-5 and TRBJ1-2; tentatively, D is TRBD1 (6 bases). The V end lost 4 bases, the J end lost 8 bases, and 12 bases lay between the germline ends. This CDR3 has 12 residues. In germline, CDR1 is SGHKS, CDR2 YYEKEE (reference sequence). The CDR3 DNA follows: TGTGCCAGCAGCCCACAGGGCTGGGGCTACACCTTC. It translates to CASSPQGWGYTF.

V gene TRBV6-6 combines with J gene TRBJ2-1; 7 positions agree with TRBD1. V was clipped by 0 bases and J by 4 bases; unmatched bases: 6. The CDR3 extends over 16 amino acids. CDR1 MNHNY and CDR2 SVGAGI come from the germline V gene (reference sequence). CDR3 loop: CASSYSKLTGYNEQFF. The CDR3 DNA is TGTGCCAGCAGTTACTCGAAGCTGACAGGGTACAATGAGCAGTTCTTC.

Points on this clone: The same CDR3 can be traced to other DNA sequences in this sample. The V call is TRBV27, the J call TRBJ1-1; maybe TRBD1 (5 bases). Trimming cost V 3 bases and J 2 bases, with 7 bases left between them. The CDR3 has 13 residues. From germline, CDR1 is MNHEY and CDR2 SMNVEV (reference sequence). CDR3 sequence reads: CASSLQGNTEAFF. In nucleotides, the CDR3 is TGTGCCAGCAGTTTGCAGGGAAACACTGAAGCTTTCTTT.

This chain joins TRBV9 and TRBJ2-5; 14 nucleotides line up with TRBD2. There are 18 residues in the CDR3. CDR1 is SGDLS and CDR2 is YYNGEE in the germline V gene. J was trimmed by 5 bases and V by 3 bases; bases with no gene match: 12. CDR3 in DNA: TGTGCCAGCAGCGCCCCTGGGACTAGCGGGGGCCCGCGGGAGACCCAGTACTTC. This encodes CASSAPGTSGGPRETQYF.

This rearrangement joins TRBV4-3 to TRBJ2-3, with a weak D call TRBD2 (5 bases). Germline-derived CDR1 and CDR2 are LGHNA and YSLEER. The CDR3 extends over 14 amino acids. V lost 3 bases and J lost 4, with 11 bases in between. CDR3 bases: TGCGCCAGCAGCCACCGAGAGGGCGCAGATACGCAGTATTTT. It yields the protein CASSHREGADTQYF.

The V call is TRBV19, the J call TRBJ2-3, with D perhaps TRBD2 (5 bases). Per the germline V gene, CDR1 is LNHDA and CDR2 is SQIVND (reference sequence). CDR3 length: 16 residues. The V end was cut by 4 bases, the J end by 2 bases, with 16 bases between. As DNA, the CDR3 is TGTGCCAGTAGTACGCCGGATAGCGTCTACACAGATACGCAGTATTTT. Translating gives CASSTPDSVYTDTQYF. Full variable domain (outside the CDR3, taken from reference TRBV19 and TRBJ2-3): DGGITQSPKYLFRKEGQNVTLSCEQNLNHDAMYWYRQDPGQGLRLIYYSQIVNDFQKGDIAEGYSVSREKKESFPLTVTSAQKNPTAFYLCASSTPDSVYTDTQYFGPGTRLTVL.

This chain links TRBV6-5 with TRBJ1-1; 10 bases line up with TRBD1. V shed 0 bases and J 10 bases; nucleotides not matched to a gene: 2. CDR1 is MNHEY, CDR2 SVGAGI, per germline. The CDR3 covers 13 residues. CDR3 in amino acids: CASSYSGDRGAFF. DNA of the CDR3: TGTGCCAGCAGTTACTCGGGGGACAGGGGAGCTTTCTTT.

The rearrangement uses TRBV30 and TRBJ1-2; weak D call: TRBD1 (6 bases). Per germline, CDR1 GTSNPN and CDR2 SVGIG (reference sequence). This CDR3 has 17 amino acids. V dropped 4 bases and J dropped 8 bases, with 29 bases sitting between them. The CDR3 DNA sequence: TGTGCCTGGACGGACCAGACAGCCAGTGGGGGCCACGTCGGCTACACCTTC. The encoded protein is CAWTDQTASGGHVGYTF.

The chain combines TRBV7-9 with TRBJ1-6; D unresolved. The germline gives CDR1 SEHNR, CDR2 FQNEAQ (reference sequence). CDR3 size: 15 residues. The V gene lost 1 base and the J gene lost 7 bases, with 11 bases spanning the gap. The CDR3 nucleotides read TGTGCCAGCAGCTTAGACAGCTCGTTAAATTCACCCCTCCACTTT. This codes for CASSLDSSLNSPLHF.

The V gene is TRBV3-1 (or the pseudogene TRBV3-2), the J gene TRBJ1-5, with a tentative D call TRBD1 (5 bases). The CDR3 is 15 amino acids. Germline loops: CDR1 LGHDT, CDR2 YNNKEL (reference sequence). The germline V and J ends were trimmed by 0 bases and 4 bases, with 10 bases remaining between them. The CDR3 spells CASSQDLTVNQPQHF. CDR3 bases: TGTGCCAGCAGCCAAGATTTGACAGTAAATCAGCCCCAGCATTTT.

V gene TRBV7-9 combines with J gene TRBJ2-1, with 7 bases identical to TRBD1. Trimming cost V 5 bases and J 3 bases; bases outside gene matches: 4. CDR1 and CDR2 (germline): SEHNR, FQNEAQ (reference sequence). The CDR3 totals 14 residues. DNA of the CDR3: TGTGCCAGCAGCATCGGACAGGACTACAATGAGCAGTTCTTC. It specifies CASSIGQDYNEQFF.

The chain uses TRBV7-2 and TRBJ2-2; TRBD1 matches 7 bases. The V gene's germline CDR1 is SGHTA and CDR2 FQGNSA. With 5 bases clipped from V and 0 bases from J, the junction kept 12 bases outside the gene matches. This CDR3 is 18 amino acids long. CDR3 in amino acids: CASSARGLRFANTGELFF. In nucleotides, the CDR3 is TGTGCCAGCAGCGCAAGGGGGCTCCGCTTCGCGAACACCGGGGAGCTGTTTTTT.

This clone was seen a single time. This chain joins TRBV7-2 and TRBJ2-5; a possible D gene is TRBD2 (5 bases). In germline, CDR1 is SGHTA, CDR2 FQGNSA. Trimming shortened V by 2 bases and J by 5 bases, and 12 bases separated the two germline ends. The CDR3 loop spans 14 amino acids. The DNA for the CDR3 is TGTGCCAGCAGCTTAACAGTACTAGTGGAGACCCAGTACTTC. Protein sequence: CASSLTVLVETQYF.

This clone appeared a few times. V and J are TRBV4-2 and TRBJ2-5; D ambiguous. The V gene's germline CDR1 is LGHNA and CDR2 YNFKEQ. Trimming shortened V by 1 base and J by 2 bases, and 14 bases separated the two germline ends. This CDR3 contains 16 residues. CDR3 in amino acids: CASSQVGTASQETQYF. DNA for the CDR3: TGTGCCAGCAGCCAAGTAGGTACAGCTTCTCAAGAGACCCAGTACTTC.

This rearrangement joins TRBV30 to TRBJ2-1, with TRBD2 matching over 9 bases. V lost 1 base and J lost 4; bases outside the gene matches: 8. Germline V CDR1 and CDR2: GTSNPN, SVGIG (reference sequence). The CDR3 is 16 residues long. CDR3 residues: CAWSGATSGDYNEQFF. The CDR3 DNA sequence: TGTGCCTGGAGTGGGGCGACTAGCGGAGATTACAATGAGCAGTTCTTC.

The rearrangement uses TRBV6-1 and TRBJ2-7, with D unresolved. With 2 bases removed from V and 3 bases from J, the gap between germline ends came to 14 bases. The CDR3 spans 15 residues. The germline gives CDR1 MNHNS, CDR2 SASEGT. DNA of the CDR3: TGTGCCAGCAGTGAATTACACGGGTACTACTACGAGCAGTACTTC. It translates to CASSELHGYYYEQYF.

The chain recombines TRBV25-1 with TRBJ1-4, with TRBD1 matching over 9 bases. V was clipped by 4 bases and J by 6 bases; unmatched bases: 3. This CDR3 has 14 residues. CDR1 MGHDK and CDR2 SYGVNS come from the germline V gene. For the CDR3, the DNA is TGTGCCAGCAGTGCGGACAGGGGAGATGAAAAACTGTTTTTT. Translated: CASSADRGDEKLFF.

V usage is TRBV13 and J usage is TRBJ1-6; 9 positions match TRBD1. The germline CDR1 and CDR2 sequences are PRHDT and FYEKMQ (reference sequence). CDR3 length: 16 residues. V lost 5 bases and J lost 9; bases outside the gene matches: 11. In nucleotides, the CDR3 is TGTGCCAGCAGCCTAACGCTTGGGACAGGGATTTCACCCCTCCACTTT. This sequence encodes CASSLTLGTGISPLHF.

The genes are TRBV6-4 and TRBJ2-6, with D possibly matching TRBD1 (5 bases). Germline V gene sequence: CDR1 MRHNA, CDR2 SNTAGT. The CDR3 consists of 15 residues. V was cut by 2 bases and J by 4 bases, with 9 bases left in between. CDR3 region: CASSDQGMGANVLTF. CDR3 coding DNA: TGTGCCAGCAGTGACCAGGGTATGGGGGCCAACGTCCTGACTTTC.

The chain is built from TRBV6-6 and TRBJ1-3; D unclear. The CDR3 length is 13 residues. The germline V and J ends were trimmed by 5 bases and 8 bases, with 13 bases remaining between them. Germline CDR1 MNHNY, CDR2 SVGAGI (reference sequence). CDR3: CASSRDGDYTIYF. The DNA for the CDR3 is TGTGCCAGCAGTCGAGACGGTGACTACACCATATATTTT.